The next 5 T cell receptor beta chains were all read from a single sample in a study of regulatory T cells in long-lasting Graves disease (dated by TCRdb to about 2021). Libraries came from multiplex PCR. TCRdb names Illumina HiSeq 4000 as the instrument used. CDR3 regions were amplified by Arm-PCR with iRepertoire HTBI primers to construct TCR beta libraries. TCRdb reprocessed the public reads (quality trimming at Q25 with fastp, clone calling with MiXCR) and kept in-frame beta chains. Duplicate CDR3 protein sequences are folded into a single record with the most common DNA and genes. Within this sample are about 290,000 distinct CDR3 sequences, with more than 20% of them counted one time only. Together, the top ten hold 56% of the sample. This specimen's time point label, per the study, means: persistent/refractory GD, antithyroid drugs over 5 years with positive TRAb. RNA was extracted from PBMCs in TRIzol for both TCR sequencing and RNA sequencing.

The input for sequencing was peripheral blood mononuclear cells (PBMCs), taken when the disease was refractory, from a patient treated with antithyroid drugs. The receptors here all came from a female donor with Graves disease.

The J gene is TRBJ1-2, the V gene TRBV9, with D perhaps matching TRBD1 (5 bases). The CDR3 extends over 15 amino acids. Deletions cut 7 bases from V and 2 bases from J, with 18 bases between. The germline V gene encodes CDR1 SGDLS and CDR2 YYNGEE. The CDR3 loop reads CASAASSGSNYGYTF. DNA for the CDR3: TGTGCCAGCGCCGCCTCCTCAGGGTCCAACTATGGCTACACCTTC. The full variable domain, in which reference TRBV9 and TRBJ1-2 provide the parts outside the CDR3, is DSGVTQTPKHLITATGQRVTLRCSPRSGDLSVYWYQQSLDQGLQFLIQYYNGEERAKGNILERFSAQQFPDLHSELNLSSLELGDSALYFCASAASSGSNYGYTFGSGTRLTVV.

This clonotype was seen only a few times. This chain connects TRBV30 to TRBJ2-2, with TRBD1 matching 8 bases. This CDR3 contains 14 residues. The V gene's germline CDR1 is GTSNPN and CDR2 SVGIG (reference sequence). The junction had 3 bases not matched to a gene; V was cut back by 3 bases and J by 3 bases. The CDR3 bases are TGTGCCTGGAGAGGACAGGGATACACCGGGGAGCTGTTTTTT. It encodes CAWRGQGYTGELFF.

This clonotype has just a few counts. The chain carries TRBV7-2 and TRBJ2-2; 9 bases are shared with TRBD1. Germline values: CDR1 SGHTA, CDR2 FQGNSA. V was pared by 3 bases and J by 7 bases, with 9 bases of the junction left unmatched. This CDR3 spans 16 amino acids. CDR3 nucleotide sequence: TGTGCCAGCAGCTTGGCCGGGACAGGGAACGGCGGGGAGCTGTTTTTT. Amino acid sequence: CASSLAGTGNGGELFF.

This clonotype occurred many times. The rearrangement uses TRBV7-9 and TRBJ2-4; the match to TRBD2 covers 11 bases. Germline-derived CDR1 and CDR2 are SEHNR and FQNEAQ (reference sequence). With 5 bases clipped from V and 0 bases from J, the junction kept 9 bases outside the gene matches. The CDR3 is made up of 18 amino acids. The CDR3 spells CASSHWGTSGSAKNIQYF. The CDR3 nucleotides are TGTGCCAGCAGCCACTGGGGGACTAGCGGTTCAGCCAAAAACATTCAGTACTTC.

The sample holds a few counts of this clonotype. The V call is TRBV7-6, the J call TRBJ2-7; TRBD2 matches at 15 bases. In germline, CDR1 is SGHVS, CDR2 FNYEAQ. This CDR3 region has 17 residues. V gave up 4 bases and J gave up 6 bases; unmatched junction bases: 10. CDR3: CASSCSVPGLAGGEQYF. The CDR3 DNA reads TGTGCCAGCAGCTGCTCAGTACCGGGACTAGCGGGAGGCGAGCAGTACTTC.